One and the same sample provided the 22 T cell receptor beta chains below, sequenced in a study of T cell responses to AZD1222 COVID-19 vaccine (dated by TCRdb to the early 2020s). Preparation of the library involved the immunoSEQ multiplex PCR assay. Entries here come from immuneACCESS through TCRdb and include only in-frame sequences with V and J called. Some clones fail to appear in such tables; in the studies checked, an unresolved V gene covers under half of the shortfall, and the cause of the remainder is unknown. The sample table records about 150,000 clones; roughly nine tenths of these occur just once. Of the sample, 1.5% to 2% is held by the ten largest clones. In light of the paper, this sample's time point label describes: baseline before first vaccination. The sequencing here drew on peripheral blood, taken on day 0 of AZD1222 vaccination. The receptor set was obtained from an adult in good health.

The genes are TRBV19 and TRBJ2-3, with D maybe TRBD1 (6 bases). Germline-derived CDR1 and CDR2 are LNHDA and SQIVND (reference sequence). The ends were cut back, 4 bases at V and 5 bases at J, with 10 bases in the middle. The CDR3 runs 13 residues. CDR3 in amino acids: CASSNQGLDTQYF. The CDR3 DNA is TGTGCCAGTAGTAACCAGGGGCTAGATACGCAGTATTTT.

The CDR3 here is CATERTSGNYEQYF. CDR3 DNA: TGTGCCACAGAGAGGACTAGCGGGAACTACGAGCAGTACTTC. The chain couples TRBV28 to TRBJ2-7; 12 positions match TRBD2. The V and J ends lost 10 bases and 3 bases, in that order; junction bases with no gene match: 7. Germline V gene sequence: CDR1 MDHEN, CDR2 SYDVKM. CDR3 length: 14 amino acids. The whole variable domain, remainder taken from reference TRBV28 and TRBJ2-7, is DVKVTQSSRYLVKRTGEKVFLECVQDMDHENMFWYRQDPGLGLRLIYFSYDVKMKEKGDIPEGYSVSREKKERFSLILESASTNQTSMYLCATERTSGNYEQYFGPGTRLTVT.

The chain employs TRBV10-3 and TRBJ2-7, with unresolved D. Trimming stripped 3 bases from V and 4 bases from J, with 7 bases between. CDR1 is ENHRY and CDR2 is SYGVKD in the germline V gene. This CDR3 is built from 12 residues. The CDR3 DNA follows: TGTGCCATCAGTGAAAGAGAATACGAGCAGTACTTC. Protein: CAISEREYEQYF.

The CDR3 sequence is CASSGLAGFDEQYF. CDR3 sequence (DNA): TGCGCCAGCAGCGGGTTAGCAGGTTTCGACGAGCAGTACTTC. The chain combines TRBV5-1 with TRBJ2-7; D is ambiguous. V lost 4 bases and J 5 bases, leaving 16 bases between the germline ends. The CDR3 extends over 14 amino acids. Germline assignment: CDR1 SGHRS and CDR2 YFSETQ.

V gene TRBV24-1 combines with J gene TRBJ2-7; tentatively, D is TRBD2 (6 bases). The CDR3 contains 13 residues. V was trimmed by 1 base and J by 6 bases, leaving 9 bases between them. CDR1 and CDR2 from the germline V gene are KGHDR and SFDVKD. DNA of the CDR3: TGTGCCACCAGTGATTTTTTGGGAGGCGAGCAGTACTTC. It translates to CATSDFLGGEQYF.

This sequence joins TRBV11-2 and TRBJ2-7; unclear D gene. This CDR3 has 14 residues. From germline, CDR1 is SGHAT and CDR2 FQNNGV. Trimming cost V 1 base and J 3 bases, with 10 bases left between them. The CDR3 DNA reads as TGTGCCAGCAGCTTAGGCGGAGCCAACTACGAGCAGTACTTC. This sequence encodes CASSLGGANYEQYF.

The J gene is TRBJ1-1, the V gene TRBV6-2 or TRBV6-3; tentatively, D is TRBD1 (6 bases). Germline-derived CDR1 and CDR2 are MNHEY and SVGEGT. This CDR3 contains 13 residues. Trimming cost V 6 bases and J 3 bases, with 11 bases left between them. Here the CDR3 DNA reads TGTGCCAGCAGCAACAGGGTAGACACTGAAGCTTTCTTT. This codes for CASSNRVDTEAFF.

DNA of the CDR3: TGCGCCAGCAGCCAAGATCCCACCGGGACGGGCTCCTACGAGCAGTACTTC. It translates to CASSQDPTGTGSYEQYF. The rearrangement uses TRBV4-3 and TRBJ2-7; D possibly matches TRBD1 or TRBD2 (5 bases each). V dropped 0 bases and J dropped 0 bases, with 15 bases sitting between them. The CDR3 has 17 residues. Germline V CDR1 and CDR2: LGHNA, YSLEER.

This chain links TRBV19 with TRBJ1-4, with D possibly matching TRBD1 (5 bases). V was cut by 5 bases and J by 3 bases, with 13 bases left in between. The CDR3 spans 15 residues. The V gene's germline CDR1 is LNHDA and CDR2 SQIVND (reference sequence). CDR3: CASSETVSANEKLFF. The CDR3 DNA sequence: TGTGCCAGTAGTGAGACAGTGTCGGCTAATGAAAAACTGTTTTTT.

CDR3 amino acids: CASSLKGSRSPLHF. CDR3 nucleotide sequence: TGTGCCAGCAGTTTGAAGGGGTCACGTTCACCCCTCCACTTT. The chain is built from TRBV28 and TRBJ1-6; possibly TRBD1 for D (5 bases). CDR1 is MDHEN and CDR2 is SYDVKM in the germline V gene. The CDR3 spans 14 residues. Between the trimmed V and J ends, which lost 3 bases and 9 bases, there was a span of 12 bases.

This CDR3 is CASSFRHKEKLFF. CDR3 in DNA: TGTGCCAGCAGTTTTAGACATAAAGAAAAACTGTTTTTT. The chain is built from TRBV12-3 or TRBV12-4 and TRBJ1-4, with D unresolved. V lost 3 bases, J lost 8 bases, and 10 bases lay in between. This CDR3 comprises 13 residues.

The chain combines TRBV7-2 with TRBJ1-1; possible D gene TRBD1, 5 bases. The V gene's germline CDR1 is SGHTA and CDR2 FQGNSA. Trimming removed 1 base at V and 4 bases at J, with 10 bases between. This CDR3 contains 14 residues. The CDR3 here is CASSLVGGGTEAFF. The CDR3 DNA follows: TGTGCCAGCAGCTTAGTCGGTGGGGGCACTGAAGCTTTCTTT.

This chain joins TRBV5-1 and TRBJ2-3; D gene uncertain. The CDR3 consists of 14 residues. Per germline, CDR1 SGHRS and CDR2 YFSETQ. Trimming shortened V by 0 bases and J by 2 bases, and 7 bases separated the two germline ends. The CDR3 coding sequence is TGCGCCAGCAGCTTGGTCGCCGTCACAGATACGCAGTATTTT. Protein sequence: CASSLVAVTDTQYF.

The rearrangement uses TRBV15 and TRBJ1-6, with 8 bases aligning to TRBD1. The CDR3 extends over 14 amino acids. The germline gives CDR1 LNHNV, CDR2 YYDKDF (reference sequence). With 6 bases clipped from V and 6 bases from J, the junction kept 4 bases outside the gene matches. The CDR3 is CATSPTGVNSPLHF. The CDR3 nucleotides are TGTGCCACCAGTCCGACAGGGGTTAATTCACCCCTCCACTTT.

In its sample, this clone was seen a few times. The V and J genes are TRBV30 and TRBJ1-1; D call uncertain. This CDR3 is built from 12 residues. Trimming removed 0 bases from V and 10 bases from J, with 12 bases in between. Germline CDR1 and CDR2: GTSNPN and SVGIG (reference sequence). The CDR3 DNA follows: TGTGCCTGGAGTGTACCGGACTGGGGAGCTTTCTTT. Translated: CAWSVPDWGAFF.

The chain carries TRBV6-6 and TRBJ1-1; D unresolved. Germline CDR1 reads MNHNY; CDR2 reads SVGAGI (reference sequence). The ends were cut back, 2 bases at V and 1 base at J, with 5 bases in the middle. The CDR3 has 13 amino acids. The CDR3 bases are TGTGCCAGCAGTTACCCACCGAACACTGAAGCTTTCTTT. Amino acids: CASSYPPNTEAFF.

The chain has TRBV7-8 and TRBJ1-1; 8 positions match TRBD1. CDR1 and CDR2 (germline): SGHVS, FQNEAQ. CDR3 length: 16 residues. V trimming: 1 base; J trimming: 5 bases; junction bases outside the gene matches: 9. The CDR3: CASSLVGQGIRTEAFF. The CDR3 DNA is TGTGCCAGCAGCTTAGTAGGACAGGGAATTCGGACTGAAGCTTTCTTT.

The CDR3 coding sequence is TGTGCCAGCAGCCCCGCTCTGGGGGTCTCCTACAATGAGCAGTTCTTC. It yields the protein CASSPALGVSYNEQFF. The gene calls are TRBV7-9 and TRBJ2-1, with D tentatively TRBD1 or TRBD2 (5 bases each). CDR1 is SEHNR and CDR2 is FQNEAQ in the germline V gene (reference sequence). V gave up 5 bases and J gave up 0 bases, with 14 bases separating them. This CDR3 contains 16 residues. Combining the CDR3 with reference TRBV7-9 and TRBJ2-1 gives the whole variable domain DTGVSQNPRHKITKRGQNVTFRCDPISEHNRLYWYRQTLGQGPEFLTYFQNEAQLEKSRLLSDRFSAERPKGSFSTLEIQRTEQGDSAMYLCASSPALGVSYNEQFFGPGTRLTVL.

V and J are TRBV4-2 and TRBJ2-1; D may be TRBD1 or TRBD2 (6 bases each). The CDR3 contains 14 residues. Trimming removed 3 bases from V and 7 bases from J, with 13 bases in between. Germline V gives CDR1 LGHNA, CDR2 YNFKEQ. The CDR3 region has the DNA TGTGCCAGCAGCCATCCCGGGGGCCAAAATGAGCAGTTCTTC. Translating gives CASSHPGGQNEQFF.

This clone was seen only once. This chain links TRBV6-2 or TRBV6-3 with TRBJ2-1, with D hard to call. The CDR3 contains 15 residues. The V and J ends lost 2 bases and 9 bases respectively, with 17 bases between them. From germline, CDR1 is MNHEY and CDR2 SVGEGT. CDR3 nucleotide sequence: TGTGCCAGCAGTTACGGGTTGACTCGGATAGGTGAGCAGTTCTTC. It translates to CASSYGLTRIGEQFF.

The chain is built from TRBV27 and TRBJ2-2; 8 nucleotides match TRBD1. V shed 8 bases and J 4 bases; nucleotides not matched to a gene: 9. The CDR3 extends over 15 amino acids. Germline V CDR1 and CDR2: MNHEY, SMNVEV (reference sequence). CDR3 sequence: CASRPDRGRTGELFF. Written as DNA, the CDR3 is TGTGCCAGCCGCCCCGACAGGGGTCGCACCGGGGAGCTGTTTTTT.

This chain connects TRBV6-1 to TRBJ1-2; D is unclear. V dropped 0 bases and J dropped 1 base, with 12 bases sitting between them. Germline CDR1 reads MNHNS; CDR2 reads SASEGT. The CDR3 length is 16 residues. This chain's CDR3 is CASSEAPDGHNYGYTF. Here the CDR3 DNA reads TGTGCCAGCAGTGAAGCTCCCGACGGCCATAACTATGGCTACACCTTC.